The rows below give T cell receptor beta chains drawn from one sample of a study of cytomegalovirus exposure and HLA in healthy donors. Data came from immunoSEQ multiplex PCR; TCRdb stores just in-frame clones and leaves some out. This sample has around 130,000 clones, with 75% to 90% found just once. Sequencing input: PBMCs. These receptors came from a woman in her thirties in good health and CMV-seropositive. The CDR3 runs from the conserved cysteine through the conserved F or W. A D gene is named only where the DNA matches it firmly.

CDR3nt: TGCGCCAGTCATCGGACTAGGCGGGAGAACACTGAAGCTTTCTTT; CDR3aa: CASHRTRRENTEAFF; j_gene: TRBJ1-1; d_gene: .; v_gene: TRBV4-1
CDR3nt: TGTGCCAGCAGTGGCCTTTCGCCCGGGAGCACAGATACGCAGTATTTT; CDR3aa: CASSGLSPGSTDTQYF; j_gene: TRBJ2-3; d_gene: .; v_gene: TRBV6-4
CDR3nt: TGTGCCAGCGACAGCTACTCTGGAAACACCATATATTTT; CDR3aa: CASDSYSGNTIYF; j_gene: TRBJ1-3; d_gene: .; v_gene: TRBV19
CDR3nt: TGTGCCAGCAGTGCCCAGTCCGAGCAGTACTTC; CDR3aa: CASSAQSEQYF; j_gene: TRBJ2-7; d_gene: .; v_gene: TRBV2
CDR3nt: TGCGCCAGCAGCTTGCAACTCACAGATACGCAGTATTTT; CDR3aa: CASSLQLTDTQYF; j_gene: TRBJ2-3; d_gene: .; v_gene: TRBV5-1
CDR3nt: TGTGCCAGCAGCCTACAGGGGTACGAGCAGTACTTC; CDR3aa: CASSLQGYEQYF; j_gene: TRBJ2-7; d_gene: TRBD1; v_gene: TRBV6-6
CDR3nt: TGCGCCAGCAGTGATAGGACAGGGGGCGAAGCTTTCTTT; CDR3aa: CASSDRTGGEAFF; j_gene: TRBJ1-1; d_gene: TRBD1; v_gene: TRBV10-2
CDR3nt: TGTGCCAGCAGTTACGGTCAGGGAATCAATCAGCCCCAGCATTTT; CDR3aa: CASSYGQGINQPQHF; j_gene: TRBJ1-5; d_gene: .; v_gene: TRBV6-5
CDR3nt: TGTGCTAGCAGCCAGACAGGATCCCAAGAGACCCAGTACTTC; CDR3aa: CASSQTGSQETQYF; j_gene: TRBJ2-5; d_gene: .; v_gene: TRBV7-7
CDR3nt: TGTGCCAGCAGCTTTACCTCACAGCCCTACGAGCAGTACTTC; CDR3aa: CASSFTSQPYEQYF; j_gene: TRBJ2-7; d_gene: .; v_gene: TRBV11-2
CDR3nt: TGTGCCTGGAGTGTGAAAGGGGGGGTTGTAAAACTGTTTTTT; CDR3aa: CAWSVKGGVVKLFF; j_gene: TRBJ1-4; d_gene: .; v_gene: TRBV30
CDR3nt: TGTGCCAGCAGCTTATCAGAGGTAGCTGGGGCCAACGTCCTGACTTTC; CDR3aa: CASSLSEVAGANVLTF; j_gene: TRBJ2-6; d_gene: .; v_gene: TRBV7-9